This entry is about one TCR beta chain. What antigen it recognizes has not been identified. One base away there is no much larger clone; base qualities are not given. The same CDR3 can be traced to other DNA sequences in this sample. At one collaborating source in Seattle, patients were enrolled during active infection and were followed longitudinally through the course of disease. The collaborating institutions used their own protocols to collect whole blood in K2EDTA tubes. For TCRbeta analysis, collaborator samples were shipped as frozen whole blood, as isolated PBMCs, or as DNA extracted from either sample type. These data are taken from a study of blood T cell repertoires in COVID-19 (dated by TCRdb to the early 2020s). In the study overall: Samples from collaborators originated in the United States, Italy and Spain and spanned both the acute and convalescent phases of COVID-19. The material from the prospective study consisted of cDNA or gDNA derived from T cells, B-cell-depleted T cells, or PBMCs. Where available, HLA class I and class II types were taken from metadata supplied by the sample provider and were not determined by assay-based typing. The samples were drawn from the first 160 participants of the ongoing ImmuneRACE study and from 1,254 subjects provided by 6 global collaborators. A freely available public database, intended as a resource for researchers studying the immune response to SARS-CoV-2, is where the repertoires were released. Subjects who had been exposed to COVID-19, were actively infected with it, or had recovered from it provided the deeply sampled blood TCRbeta repertoires that made up the dataset. Nearly every sample came with metadata listing a de-identified subject ID, COVID-19 status, age in years and sex. Results the study describes overall, beyond this receptor: Clinical and demographic metadata were provided uncurated, with the amount varying by source and participant.

The immunoSEQ Assay, a bias-controlled multiplex PCR, was used to amplify TCRbeta CDR3 regions from genomic DNA. As for how the authors treated the data: Within the assay, amplification of reference gene primers was used to estimate how many nucleated cells each sample contained. Sequence reads were collapsed and filtered to measure the absolute abundance of every unique TCRbeta CDR3 rearrangement. For each sample, productive Simpson clonality was calculated by taking the square root of Simpson's diversity index across productive rearrangements. Held by TCRdb, this immuneACCESS table contains in-frame sequences only and omits some clones. Under half of the omission traces to an unresolved V gene where checked; the cause of the rest is unknown. V and J calls and clone size follow that table, whereas D and trimming were derived from the DNA. For this sample the table gives around 280,000 clones, of which roughly nine tenths were detected only once. Of the sample, 8.5% to 14% is held by the ten largest clones.

Sequencing input: peripheral blood. This clonotype originated in a woman aged 25 to 39 with COVID-19, enrolled during active disease.

The CDR3 loop reads CASSPPGYEQYF. The base sequence is TGCGCCAGCAGCCCCCCCGGTTACGAGCAGTACTTC. Recombination linked TRBV5-1 to TRBJ2-7; the D gene remains uncertain. The CDR3 contains 12 residues, cysteine and phenylalanine counted. The retained sequence is limited to the CDR3, 36 bases, with the frame set at the first base. The V end loses 4 bases and the J end loses 4 bases, and a stretch of 9 bases separates them. According to the germline V gene, CDR1 reads SGHRS and CDR2 reads YFSETQ. This CDR3, with the reference TRBV5-1 and TRBJ2-7 proteins standing in past its ends, gives the full variable domain KAGVTQTPRYLIKTRGQQVTLSCSPISGHRSVSWYQQTPGQGLQFLFEYFSETQRNKGNFPGRFSGRQFSNSRSEMNVSTLELGDSALYLCASSPPGYEQYFGPGTRLTVT.